The 17 T cell receptor beta chains below all came from one sample that was sequenced in a study of blood T cells in healthy people across ages. The authors ran a second PCR of roughly 6 to 12 cycles using a sample-barcoded 5' primer and a J-beta primer mix. One entry per CDR3 protein results from TCRdb running MiXCR on the 5' RACE reads. The sample yields under 950,000 distinct CDR3 sequences, 22% seen once. What was sequenced was blood. These receptors all come from a man aged 70 or older in good health.

A few counts support this clonotype. This chain joins TRBV20-1 and TRBJ2-1; maybe TRBD1 (5 bases). V lost 1 base to trimming and J lost 4 bases, with 11 bases between them. The CDR3 extends over 14 amino acids. Germline loops: CDR1 DFQATT, CDR2 SNEGSKA (reference sequence). The CDR3 region is CSARVGALYNEQFF. In DNA form, the CDR3 reads TGCAGTGCTAGAGTAGGGGCGTTGTACAATGAGCAGTTCTTC.

This clonotype has only a few counts. The rearrangement uses TRBV20-1 and TRBJ2-2, with D perhaps TRBD1 (5 bases). The CDR3 consists of 13 residues. V lost 5 bases to trimming and J lost 6 bases, with 13 bases between them. Germline assignment: CDR1 DFQATT and CDR2 SNEGSKA (reference sequence). CDR3 region: CSAHAGYAGELFF. In DNA form, the CDR3 reads TGCAGTGCTCACGCAGGGTATGCCGGGGAGCTGTTTTTT.

The genes are TRBV18 and TRBJ2-5; 7 nucleotides align to TRBD2. This CDR3 has 15 residues. Trimming at V came to 5 bases and at J to 2 bases, leaving 8 bases not matched to a gene. Germline CDR1 and CDR2: KGHSH and LQKENI. The CDR3 is CASSNLLARQETQYF. In nucleotides, the CDR3 is TGTGCCAGCTCAAACCTACTAGCGAGACAAGAGACCCAGTACTTC.

This clonotype was counted at least ten times. The chain combines TRBV6-2 or TRBV6-3 with TRBJ2-1; no clear D gene. This CDR3 has 11 residues. CDR1 and CDR2 (germline): MNHEY, SVGEGT. The germline V and J ends were trimmed by 6 bases and 15 bases, with 15 bases remaining between them. CDR3 sequence reads: CASRYIEALFF. The DNA for the CDR3 is TGTGCCAGCAGGTACATAGAAGCGCTGTTCTTC.

A few counts support this clonotype. The chain couples TRBV6-1 to TRBJ2-1; perhaps TRBD1 as D (5 bases). Germline V CDR1 and CDR2: MNHNS, SASEGT. V dropped 7 bases and J dropped 3 bases, with 16 bases sitting between them. The CDR3 runs to 15 residues. CDR3 residues: CASTERQSLYNEQFF. The CDR3 DNA sequence: TGTGCCAGCACCGAAAGACAGAGCCTCTACAATGAGCAGTTCTTC.

The CDR3 sequence is CSVGGDRSTNEKLFF. CDR3 DNA sequence: TGCAGCGTTGGAGGGGACAGATCAACTAATGAAAAACTGTTTTTT. The chain couples TRBV29-1 to TRBJ1-4; 7 bases map to TRBD1. J was trimmed by 0 bases and V by 4 bases; bases with no gene match: 5. The CDR3 extends over 15 amino acids. Germline V gene sequence: CDR1 SQVTM, CDR2 ANQGSEA.

The chain recombines TRBV7-8 with TRBJ1-3; a weak D match, TRBD1 (6 bases). CDR3 size: 13 residues. Germline CDR1 SGHVS, CDR2 FQNEAQ. V was pared by 3 bases and J by 11 bases, with 14 bases between. In DNA, the CDR3 is TGTGCCAGCAGCTTGGAGGGGGGGGTGGCCATATATTTT. As protein: CASSLEGGVAIYF. Using reference TRBV7-8 and TRBJ1-3 for the parts outside the CDR3, the full variable domain is GAGVSQSPRYKVAKRGQDVALRCDPISGHVSLFWYQQALGQGPEFLTYFQNEAQLDKSGLPSDRFFAERPEGSVSTLKIQRTQQEDSAVYLCASSLEGGVAIYFGEGSWLTVV.

This clonotype was seen at least ten times. The chain links TRBV27 to TRBJ2-5, with D possibly matching TRBD2 (6 bases). This CDR3 has 13 amino acids. V was pared by 3 bases and J by 4 bases, with 9 bases between. Germline loops: CDR1 MNHEY, CDR2 SMNVEV (reference sequence). Here the CDR3 DNA reads TGTGCCAGCAGTTTCGGGGGAATAGAGACCCAGTACTTC. Amino acids: CASSFGGIETQYF.

This clonotype was picked up a small number of times. This rearrangement joins TRBV10-2 to TRBJ2-3; 10 bases line up with TRBD1. The CDR3 has 15 residues. The ends lost 5 bases at V and 5 bases at J; junction bases unmatched: 7. Looked up from germline, CDR1 is WSHSY and CDR2 is SAAADI. The CDR3 sequence is CASSPWDRGGDTQYF. The CDR3 DNA is TGCGCCAGCAGTCCCTGGGACAGGGGTGGAGATACGCAGTATTTT.

The V gene is TRBV10-3, the J gene TRBJ2-5; TRBD2 might be the D (5 bases). V was trimmed by 6 bases and J by 11 bases, leaving 19 bases between them. CDR1 and CDR2 (germline): ENHRY, SYGVKD. The CDR3 has 13 amino acids. CDR3 DNA sequence: TGTGCCATCAGCCCCGGGGTAGACTTGGAGCAGTACTTC. It encodes CAISPGVDLEQYF.

The chain couples TRBV12-3 or TRBV12-4 to TRBJ1-3; 9 bases map to TRBD1. V lost 7 bases and J lost 5; bases outside the gene matches: 9. This CDR3 has 15 residues. The CDR3 DNA sequence: TGTGCCAGCACTAACGGACAGGGGAAAAGAAACACCATATATTTT. It encodes CASTNGQGKRNTIYF.

This clonotype turned up a few times. This sequence joins TRBV7-9 and TRBJ2-7; possibly TRBD1 for D (6 bases). This CDR3 contains 14 residues. Deletions cut 6 bases from V and 1 base from J, with 13 bases between. Germline V CDR1 and CDR2: SEHNR, FQNEAQ (reference sequence). The CDR3 nucleotides are TGTGCCAGCAGTTTTTCACAGGGTTCCTACGAGCAGTACGTC. Its translation is CASSFSQGSYEQYV.

This clonotype was observed a few times. The chain has TRBV5-1 and TRBJ2-5; D is unclear. CDR3 size: 14 residues. Germline V lookup: CDR1 SGHRS, CDR2 YFSETQ. Trimming took off 0 bases at V and 1 base at J, with 7 bases between the two ends. The chain's CDR3 is CASSLGHTQETQYF. In DNA form, the CDR3 reads TGCGCCAGCAGCTTGGGACACACCCAAGAGACCCAGTACTTC.

This clonotype was detected only a few times. This chain uses TRBV2 with TRBJ2-3; D unclear. The CDR3 is made up of 15 amino acids. Trimming pared 2 bases from V and 2 bases from J, leaving 11 bases between. Per germline, CDR1 SNHLY and CDR2 FYNNEI. CDR3 DNA sequence: TGTGCCAGCAGTGAACGGTCGGCGCTCACAGATACGCAGTATTTT. As protein: CASSERSALTDTQYF.

The table lists this clonotype with a few counts. The J gene is TRBJ2-5, the V gene TRBV5-1; weak D call: TRBD1 (7 bases). There are 16 residues in the CDR3. V lost 0 bases and J 3 bases, leaving 15 bases between the germline ends. The germline CDR1 and CDR2 sequences are SGHRS and YFSETQ. CDR3 DNA: TGCGCCAGCAGCTTGGTGGCAGGGGGGCTGGAAGAGACCCAGTACTTC. Protein product: CASSLVAGGLEETQYF.

This chain uses TRBV7-9 with TRBJ2-1, with 7 bases aligning to TRBD1. The germline V gene encodes CDR1 SEHNR and CDR2 FQNEAQ (reference sequence). Trimming at V came to 2 bases and at J to 9 bases, leaving 7 bases not matched to a gene. CDR3 length equals 14 residues. The CDR3, as DNA: TGTGCCAGCAGCTTACCAGGGGGTTGGGCTGAGCAGTTCTTC. Amino acids: CASSLPGGWAEQFF.

The V and J genes are TRBV11-2 and TRBJ2-7; 10 nucleotides line up with TRBD2. CDR3 length: 15 residues. V lost 3 bases to trimming and J lost 6 bases; unmatched junction nucleotides: 8. Germline V gives CDR1 SGHAT, CDR2 FQNNGV. CDR3 sequence (DNA): TGTGCCAGCAGCTTGTACAGCGGGAGGGCACTCGAGCAGTACGTC. It yields the protein CASSLYSGRALEQYV.